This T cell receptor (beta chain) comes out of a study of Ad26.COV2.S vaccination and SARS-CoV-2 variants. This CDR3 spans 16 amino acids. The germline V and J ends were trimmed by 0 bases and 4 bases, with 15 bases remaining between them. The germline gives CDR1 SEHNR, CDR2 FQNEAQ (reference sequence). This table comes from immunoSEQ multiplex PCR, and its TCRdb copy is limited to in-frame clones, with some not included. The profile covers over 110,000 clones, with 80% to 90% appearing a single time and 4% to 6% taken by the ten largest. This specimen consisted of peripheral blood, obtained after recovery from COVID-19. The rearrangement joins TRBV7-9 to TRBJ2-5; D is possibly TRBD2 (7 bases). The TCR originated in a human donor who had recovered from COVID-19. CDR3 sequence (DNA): TGTGCCAGCAGCTTAGCGCTTGGGGGGGCCACAGAGACCCAGTACTTC. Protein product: CASSLALGGATETQYF. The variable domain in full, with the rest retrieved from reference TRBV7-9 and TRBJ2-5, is DTGVSQNPRHKITKRGQNVTFRCDPISEHNRLYWYRQTLGQGPEFLTYFQNEAQLEKSRLLSDRFSAERPKGSFSTLEIQRTEQGDSAMYLCASSLALGGATETQYFGPGTRLLVL.